The present entry profiles one T cell receptor beta chain with its context. No antigen is known for it. Qualities for individual bases were not recorded, and no much larger clone is one base off. From the cysteine through the phenylalanine, the CDR3 covers 17 amino acids. Kept here is only the CDR3 DNA, which spans 51 bases and is read in frame from base 1. Trimming accounts for 0 bases at V and 3 bases at J, while the number of junction bases matched to no gene is 6. CDR1 and CDR2 are read off the germline V gene as SGHTA and FQGTGA. In the prospective study, participants were 18 to 89 years old, resided in around 25 geographic areas of the United States, and were enrolled through a virtual design. Cohort assignment in the prospective study relied on participant-reported clinical history from a screening survey and a study questionnaire. ImmuneRACE Cohort 3 recovered participants were defined by two consecutive negative NP/OP PCR tests, healthcare professional clearance, or symptom resolution. Mobile phlebotomists in the prospective study collected whole blood, serum and a nasopharyngeal or oropharyngeal swab from every participant. Participants in the prospective study had the option to provide additional blood draws and questionnaires over a roughly 2-month period. Prospective study blood samples were shipped either frozen or at room temperature before DNA extraction.

The data were taken from a study of blood T cell repertoires in COVID-19 (TCRdb year 2020). For context, the study as a whole: The collaborator samples originated in the United States, Italy and Spain and spanned the acute and convalescent phases of COVID-19. Samples were obtained from the ongoing ImmuneRACE study (first 160 participants) and from about 1,300 subjects provided by 6 global collaborators. Sample metadata almost always included a de-identified subject ID, COVID-19 status, age in years and sex. Deeply sampled blood TCRbeta repertoires from subjects exposed to, actively infected with, or recovered from COVID-19 were included in the dataset. HLA class I and class II types, where available, came from metadata supplied by the sample provider rather than from assay-based typing. The prospective study material was composed of cDNA or gDNA derived from T cells, B-cell-depleted T cells, or PBMCs. The repertoires were released in a freely available public database intended as a resource for research on the immune response to SARS-CoV-2.

What the work shows at the level of the full study, not this receptor alone: The quantity of clinical and demographic metadata differed by source and by participant and was supplied without curation.

The immunoSEQ Assay, a bias-controlled multiplex PCR, was used to amplify TCRbeta CDR3 regions from genomic DNA. The authors processed their data as follows. Nucleated cell counts per sample were estimated from amplification of reference gene primers within the assay. To quantify the absolute abundance of each unique TCRbeta CDR3 rearrangement, sequence reads were collapsed and filtered. For each sample, productive Simpson clonality was calculated by taking the square root of Simpson's diversity index across productive rearrangements. Imported from immuneACCESS, the table was reduced by TCRdb to in-frame sequences with V and J called. These copies leave out some clones; in studies compared against another copy, an unresolved V gene accounts for under half, and the cause of the remainder is not known. The D gene and trimming were derived from the DNA, and the V and J assignments and clone size from that table. Present in this sample are hundreds of thousands of clones, about nine tenths of which were seen just once. The ten biggest clones cover roughly a tenth of the sample.

Sequenced sample: PBMCs or T cells enriched from blood (not recorded which). This TCR was sampled from a woman aged 30 to 39 who had recovered from COVID-19. This receptor chain uses TRBV7-3 and TRBJ2-5; 11 nucleotides in the junction match TRBD2. The CDR3 sequence is CASSLTRLAGGKETQYF. The bases are TGTGCCAGCAGCTTAACTCGGCTAGCGGGAGGCAAAGAGACCCAGTACTTC.